Below, 8 T cell receptor beta chains from the same sample are listed, as sequenced in a study of shared clonotypes between healthy human individuals. Clones were sequenced by immunoSEQ multiplex PCR, and TCRdb holds only the in-frame ones, with some missing. Of about 460,000 clones listed, roughly three quarters are singletons. The specimen sequenced was PBMCs. The origin of the receptors is a woman aged 35 to 49 in good health. Some clones in this sample may be carry-over from other donors' samples.

The chain carries TRBV9 and TRBJ2-7; D gene uncertain. Deletions cut 0 bases from V and 5 bases from J, with 18 bases between. The CDR3 loop spans 16 amino acids. The V gene's germline CDR1 is SGDLS and CDR2 YYNGEE. CDR3 sequence: CASSVGSRNTLNEQYF. The DNA of the CDR3 is TGTGCCAGCAGCGTAGGCTCTAGGAACACGCTTAACGAGCAGTACTTC.

This clone was seen only a few times. The chain has TRBV5-1 and TRBJ2-2; D uncertain. Germline lookup yields CDR1 SGHRS and CDR2 YFSETQ. The CDR3 sequence is 13 residues long. V lost 1 base and J 3 bases, leaving 4 bases between the germline ends. CDR3 sequence: CASSLLYTGELFF. CDR3 bases: TGCGCCAGCAGCTTGTTGTACACCGGGGAGCTGTTTTTT.

The chain combines TRBV30 with TRBJ2-5; TRBD2 might be the D (6 bases). The CDR3 is 13 amino acids. The germline V gene encodes CDR1 GTSNPN and CDR2 SVGIG (reference sequence). V was clipped by 4 bases and J by 7 bases, with 16 bases between them. The CDR3 bases are TGTGCCTGGAATCCGGGGGAGCCGGGGACCCAGTACTTC. Residues: CAWNPGEPGTQYF.

The rearrangement joins TRBV11-2 to TRBJ2-7; D is unresolved. The V gene lost 5 bases and the J gene lost 6 bases, with 8 bases spanning the gap. CDR1 and CDR2 (germline): SGHAT, FQNNGV. The CDR3 length is 11 residues. The CDR3 DNA follows: TGTGCCAGCAGCCCTGGATCCGAGCAGTACTTC. Protein sequence: CASSPGSEQYF.

This chain joins TRBV7-9 and TRBJ1-2, with no clear D. CDR1 and CDR2 (germline): SEHNR, FQNEAQ (reference sequence). The CDR3 loop spans 13 amino acids. The V and J ends lost 3 bases and 6 bases respectively, with 11 bases between them. CDR3 protein: CASSLGHGDGYTF. CDR3 nucleotides: TGTGCCAGCAGCTTGGGCCACGGGGATGGCTACACCTTC.

V is TRBV5-1 and J is TRBJ2-1; D tentatively fits TRBD1 or TRBD2 (5 bases each). Germline values: CDR1 SGHRS, CDR2 YFSETQ. Between the trimmed V and J ends, which lost 4 bases and 16 bases, there was a span of 18 bases. This CDR3 has 12 amino acids. CDR3 sequence: CASSPVTGPLFF. The CDR3 coding sequence is TGCGCCAGCAGCCCCGTAACGGGACCCCTCTTCTTC.

The V call is TRBV7-3, the J call TRBJ1-2, with TRBD1 identical over 7 bases. Germline lookup yields CDR1 SGHTA and CDR2 FQGTGA. The CDR3 runs to 13 residues. V dropped 5 bases and J dropped 4; count of bases not matched to a gene: 4. In nucleotides, the CDR3 is TGTGCCAGCAGCCCGGGACAGACCTATGGCTACACCTTC. This translates into CASSPGQTYGYTF.

The chain recombines TRBV7-2 with TRBJ2-1; TRBD2 matches 9 bases. With V trimmed by 4 bases and J by 4 bases, 8 bases remained unmatched. Germline V gene data show CDR1 as SGHTA and CDR2 as FQGNSA. This CDR3 comprises 16 residues. The CDR3 loop is CASSSPRLAGYNEQFF. Written as DNA, the CDR3 is TGTGCCAGCAGCTCCCCCCGTCTAGCGGGATACAATGAGCAGTTCTTC.